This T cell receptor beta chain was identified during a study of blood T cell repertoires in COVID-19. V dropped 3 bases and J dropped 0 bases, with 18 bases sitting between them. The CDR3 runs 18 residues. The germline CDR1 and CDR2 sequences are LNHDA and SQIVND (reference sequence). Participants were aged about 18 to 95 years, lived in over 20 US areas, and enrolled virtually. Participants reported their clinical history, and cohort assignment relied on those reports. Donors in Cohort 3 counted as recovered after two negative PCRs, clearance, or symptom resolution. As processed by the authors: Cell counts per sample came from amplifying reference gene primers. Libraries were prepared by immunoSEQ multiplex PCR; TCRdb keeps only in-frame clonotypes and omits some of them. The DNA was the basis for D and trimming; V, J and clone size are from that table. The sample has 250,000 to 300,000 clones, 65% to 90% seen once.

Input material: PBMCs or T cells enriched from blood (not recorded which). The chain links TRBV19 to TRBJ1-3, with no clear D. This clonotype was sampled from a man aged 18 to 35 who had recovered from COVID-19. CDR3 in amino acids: CASSIFASALISGNTIYF. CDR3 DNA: TGTGCCAGTAGTATCTTCGCAAGCGCTCTGATCTCTGGAAACACCATATATTTT.